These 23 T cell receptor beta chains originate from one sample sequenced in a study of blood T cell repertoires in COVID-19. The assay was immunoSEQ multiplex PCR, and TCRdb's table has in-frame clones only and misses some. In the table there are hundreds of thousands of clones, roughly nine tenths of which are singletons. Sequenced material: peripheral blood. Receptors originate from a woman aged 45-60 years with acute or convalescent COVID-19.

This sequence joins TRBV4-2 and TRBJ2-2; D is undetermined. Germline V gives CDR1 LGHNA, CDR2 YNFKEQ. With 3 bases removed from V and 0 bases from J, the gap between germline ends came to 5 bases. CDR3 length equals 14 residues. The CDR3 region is CASSQAANTGELFF. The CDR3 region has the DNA TGTGCCAGCAGCCAGGCTGCGAACACCGGGGAGCTGTTTTTT.

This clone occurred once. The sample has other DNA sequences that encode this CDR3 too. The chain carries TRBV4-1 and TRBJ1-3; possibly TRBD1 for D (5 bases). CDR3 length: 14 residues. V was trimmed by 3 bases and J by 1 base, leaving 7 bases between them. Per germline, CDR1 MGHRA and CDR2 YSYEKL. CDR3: CASSQAGSGNTIYF. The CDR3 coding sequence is TGCGCCAGCAGCCAGGCAGGGTCTGGAAACACCATATATTTT.

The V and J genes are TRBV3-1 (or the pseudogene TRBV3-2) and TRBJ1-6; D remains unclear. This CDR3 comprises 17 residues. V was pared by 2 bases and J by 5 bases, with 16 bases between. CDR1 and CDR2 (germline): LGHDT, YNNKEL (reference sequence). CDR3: CASSQTVRLVNNSPLHF. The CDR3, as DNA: TGTGCCAGCAGCCAAACCGTCCGACTTGTGAATAATTCACCCCTCCACTTT.

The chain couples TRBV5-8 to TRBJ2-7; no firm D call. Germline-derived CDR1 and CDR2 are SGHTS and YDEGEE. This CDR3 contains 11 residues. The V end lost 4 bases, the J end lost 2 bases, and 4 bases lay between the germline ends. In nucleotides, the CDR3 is TGTGCCAGCAGCGCGACCTACGAGCAGTACTTC. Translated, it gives CASSATYEQYF.

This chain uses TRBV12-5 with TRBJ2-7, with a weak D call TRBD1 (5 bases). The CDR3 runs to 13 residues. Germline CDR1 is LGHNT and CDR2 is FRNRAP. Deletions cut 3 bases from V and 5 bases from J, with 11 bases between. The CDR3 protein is CASGLGDYHEQYF. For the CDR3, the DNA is TGTGCTAGTGGTTTAGGGGATTACCACGAGCAGTACTTC. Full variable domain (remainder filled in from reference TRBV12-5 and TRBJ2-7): DARVTQTPRHKVTEMGQEVTMRCQPILGHNTVFWYRQTMMQGLELLAYFRNRAPLDDSGMPKDRFSAEMPDATLATLKIQPSEPRDSAVYFCASGLGDYHEQYFGPGTRLTVT.

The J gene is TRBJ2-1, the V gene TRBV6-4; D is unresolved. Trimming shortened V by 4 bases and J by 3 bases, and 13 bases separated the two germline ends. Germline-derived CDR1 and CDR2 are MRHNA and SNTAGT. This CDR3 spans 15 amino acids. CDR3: CASSVRGDSYNEQFF. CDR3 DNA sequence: TGTGCCAGCAGTGTCCGAGGAGATAGCTACAATGAGCAGTTCTTC.

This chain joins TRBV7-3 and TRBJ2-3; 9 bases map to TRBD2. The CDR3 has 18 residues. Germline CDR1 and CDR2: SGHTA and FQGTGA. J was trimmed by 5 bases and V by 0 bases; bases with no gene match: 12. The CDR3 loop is CASSLTSLGGGAGDTQYF. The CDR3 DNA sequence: TGTGCCAGCAGCTTAACTTCTTTGGGCGGGGGGGCCGGAGATACGCAGTATTTT.

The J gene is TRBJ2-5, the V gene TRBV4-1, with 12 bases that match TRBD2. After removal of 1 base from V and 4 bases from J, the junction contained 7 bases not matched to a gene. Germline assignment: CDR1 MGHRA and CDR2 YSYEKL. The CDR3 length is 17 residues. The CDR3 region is CASSQGSTSGSGETQYF. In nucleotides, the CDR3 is TGCGCCAGCAGCCAAGGATCGACTAGCGGGAGTGGAGAGACCCAGTACTTC.

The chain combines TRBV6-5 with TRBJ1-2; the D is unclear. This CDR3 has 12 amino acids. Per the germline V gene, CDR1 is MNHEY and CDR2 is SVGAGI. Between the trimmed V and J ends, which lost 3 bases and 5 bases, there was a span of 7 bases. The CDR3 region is CASSYAGYGYTF. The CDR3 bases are TGTGCCAGCAGTTATGCGGGGTATGGCTACACCTTC.

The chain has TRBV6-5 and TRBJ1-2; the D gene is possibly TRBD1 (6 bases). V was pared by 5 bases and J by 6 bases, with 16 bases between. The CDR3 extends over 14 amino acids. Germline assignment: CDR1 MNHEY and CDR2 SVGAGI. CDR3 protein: CASSPLGHQDGYTF. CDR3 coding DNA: TGTGCCAGCAGTCCCTTGGGACATCAGGATGGCTACACCTTC.

CDR3 sequence (DNA): TGCGCCAGTCGACAGGGGGGTGAACGGGGCTACACCTTC. This codes for CASRQGGERGYTF. The chain carries TRBV10-2 and TRBJ1-2; TRBD1 matches at 9 bases. The CDR3 extends over 13 amino acids. V gave up 9 bases and J gave up 8 bases; unmatched junction bases: 10. Per germline, CDR1 WSHSY and CDR2 SAAADI.

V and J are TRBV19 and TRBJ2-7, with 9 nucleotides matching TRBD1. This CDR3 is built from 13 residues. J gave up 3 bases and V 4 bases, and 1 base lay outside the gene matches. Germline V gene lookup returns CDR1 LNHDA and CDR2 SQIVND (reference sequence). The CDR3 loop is CASSTTGGYEQYF. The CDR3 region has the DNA TGTGCCAGTAGTACGACAGGGGGCTACGAGCAGTACTTC.

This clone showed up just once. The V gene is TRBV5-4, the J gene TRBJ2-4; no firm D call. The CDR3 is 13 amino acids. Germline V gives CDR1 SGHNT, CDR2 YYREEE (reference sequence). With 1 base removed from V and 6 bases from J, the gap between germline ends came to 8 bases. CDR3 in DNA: TGTGCCAGCAGCTTGACTGTTGGAAACATTCAGTACTTC. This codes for CASSLTVGNIQYF.

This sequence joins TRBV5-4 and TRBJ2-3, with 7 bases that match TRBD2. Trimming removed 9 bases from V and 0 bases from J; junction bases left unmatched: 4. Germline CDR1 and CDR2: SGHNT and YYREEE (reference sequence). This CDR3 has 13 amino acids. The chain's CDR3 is CAIGGWSTDTQYF. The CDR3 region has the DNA TGTGCCATCGGGGGGTGGAGCACAGATACGCAGTATTTT.

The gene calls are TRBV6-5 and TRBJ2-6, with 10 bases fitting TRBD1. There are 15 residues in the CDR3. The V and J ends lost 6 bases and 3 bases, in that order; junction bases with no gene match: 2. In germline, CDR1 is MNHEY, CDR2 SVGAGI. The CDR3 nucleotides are TGTGCCAGCAGGGGACAGGGGAGTGGGGCCAACGTCCTGACTTTC. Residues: CASRGQGSGANVLTF.

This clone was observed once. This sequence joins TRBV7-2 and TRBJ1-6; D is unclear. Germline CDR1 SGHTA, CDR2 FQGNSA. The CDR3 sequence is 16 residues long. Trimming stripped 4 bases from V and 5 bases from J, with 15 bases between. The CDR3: CASSSTGSPNNSPLHF. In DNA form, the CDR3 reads TGTGCCAGCAGCTCCACCGGTTCCCCAAATAATTCACCCCTCCACTTT. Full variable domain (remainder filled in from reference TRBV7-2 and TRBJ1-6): GAGVSQSPSNKVTEKGKDVELRCDPISGHTALYWYRQSLGQGLEFLIYFQGNSAPDKSGLPSDRFSAERTGGSVSTLTIQRTQQEDSAVYLCASSSTGSPNNSPLHFGNGTRLTVT.

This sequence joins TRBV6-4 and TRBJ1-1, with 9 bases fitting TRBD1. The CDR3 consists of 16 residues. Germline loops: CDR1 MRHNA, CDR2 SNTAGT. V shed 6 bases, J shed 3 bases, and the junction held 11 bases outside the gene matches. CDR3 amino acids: CASSSRDRDVDTEAFF. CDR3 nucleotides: TGTGCCAGCAGCTCCCGGGACAGGGATGTTGACACTGAAGCTTTCTTT.

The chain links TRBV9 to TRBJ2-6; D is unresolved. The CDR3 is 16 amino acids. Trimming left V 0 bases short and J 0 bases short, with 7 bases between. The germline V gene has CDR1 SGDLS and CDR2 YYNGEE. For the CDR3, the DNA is TGTGCCAGCAGCGTAGCTGCAGGCTCTGGGGCCAACGTCCTGACTTTC. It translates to CASSVAAGSGANVLTF. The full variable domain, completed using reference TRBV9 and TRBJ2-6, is DSGVTQTPKHLITATGQRVTLRCSPRSGDLSVYWYQQSLDQGLQFLIQYYNGEERAKGNILERFSAQQFPDLHSELNLSSLELGDSALYFCASSVAAGSGANVLTFGAGSRLTVL.

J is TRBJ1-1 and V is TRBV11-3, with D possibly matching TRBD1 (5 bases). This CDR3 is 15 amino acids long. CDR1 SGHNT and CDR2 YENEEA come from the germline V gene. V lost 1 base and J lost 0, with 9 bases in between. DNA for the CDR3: TGTGCCAGCAGCTTAGTTACAGGCATGAACACTGAAGCTTTCTTT. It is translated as CASSLVTGMNTEAFF.

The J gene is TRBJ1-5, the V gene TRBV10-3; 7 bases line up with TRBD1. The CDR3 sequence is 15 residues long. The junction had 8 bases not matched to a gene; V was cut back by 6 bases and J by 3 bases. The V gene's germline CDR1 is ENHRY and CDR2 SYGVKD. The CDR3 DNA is TGTGCCATCAGCCGGGACAGCACCTCCAATCAGCCCCAGCATTTT. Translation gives CAISRDSTSNQPQHF.

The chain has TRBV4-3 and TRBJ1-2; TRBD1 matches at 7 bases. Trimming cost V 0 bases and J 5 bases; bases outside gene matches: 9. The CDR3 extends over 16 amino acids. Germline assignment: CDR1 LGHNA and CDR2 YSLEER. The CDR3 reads CASSQDIAAGGYGYTF. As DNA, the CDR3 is TGCGCCAGCAGCCAAGATATAGCGGCAGGGGGATATGGCTACACCTTC.

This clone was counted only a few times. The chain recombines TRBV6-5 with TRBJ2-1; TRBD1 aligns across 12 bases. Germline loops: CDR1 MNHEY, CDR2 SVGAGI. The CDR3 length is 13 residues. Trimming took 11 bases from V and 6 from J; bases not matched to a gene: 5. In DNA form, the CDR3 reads TGTGCCGAGGGACAGGGGGCAATCAATGAGCAGTTCTTC. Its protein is CAEGQGAINEQFF.

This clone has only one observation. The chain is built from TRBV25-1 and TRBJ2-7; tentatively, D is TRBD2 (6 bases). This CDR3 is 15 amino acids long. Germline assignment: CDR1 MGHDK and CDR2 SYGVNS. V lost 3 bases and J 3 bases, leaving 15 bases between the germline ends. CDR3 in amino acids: CASSDTTSPLYEQYF. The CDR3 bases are TGTGCCAGCAGTGATACGACTAGTCCCCTCTACGAGCAGTACTTC.